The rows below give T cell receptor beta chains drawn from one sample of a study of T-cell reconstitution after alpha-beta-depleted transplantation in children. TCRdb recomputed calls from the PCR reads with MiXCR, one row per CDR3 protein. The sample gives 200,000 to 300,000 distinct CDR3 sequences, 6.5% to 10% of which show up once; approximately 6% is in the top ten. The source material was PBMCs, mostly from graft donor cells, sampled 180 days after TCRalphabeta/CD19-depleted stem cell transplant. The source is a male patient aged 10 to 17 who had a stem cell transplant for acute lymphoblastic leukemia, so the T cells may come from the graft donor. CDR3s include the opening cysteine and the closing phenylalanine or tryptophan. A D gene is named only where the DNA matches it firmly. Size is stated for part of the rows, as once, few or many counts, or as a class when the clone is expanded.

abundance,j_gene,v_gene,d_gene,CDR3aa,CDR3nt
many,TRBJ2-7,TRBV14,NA,CASSQARWKPPYEQYF,TGTGCCAGCAGCCAAGCACGGTGGAAACCTCCCTACGAGCAGTACTTC
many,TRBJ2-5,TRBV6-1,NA,CASSEVRTVAQETQYF,TGTGCCAGCAGTGAAGTTCGGACAGTCGCTCAAGAGACCCAGTACTTC
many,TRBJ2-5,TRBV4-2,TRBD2,CASSHHGGEETQYF,TGTGCCAGCAGCCACCATGGGGGGGAAGAGACCCAGTACTTC
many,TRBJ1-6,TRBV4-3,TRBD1,CASSPMTGGKSPLHF,TGCGCCAGCAGCCCAATGACAGGGGGCAAATCACCCCTCCACTTT
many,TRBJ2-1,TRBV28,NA,CASSPKRTDLKYEQFF,TGTGCCAGCAGTCCGAAGCGGACAGATTTGAAATATGAGCAGTTCTTC
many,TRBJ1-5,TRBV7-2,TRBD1,CASSHETGRDQPQHF,TGTGCCAGCAGCCACGAGACAGGGAGGGATCAGCCCCAGCATTTT
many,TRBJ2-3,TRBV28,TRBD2,CASSATSGSYWGTDTQYF,TGTGCCAGCAGTGCGACTAGCGGGAGCTACTGGGGCACAGATACGCAGTATTTT
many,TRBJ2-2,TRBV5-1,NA,CASSPQLSNSGELFF,TGCGCCAGCAGCCCCCAACTAAGCAACTCCGGGGAGCTGTTTTTT
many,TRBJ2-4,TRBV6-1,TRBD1,CASSRDRGLGKNIQYF,TGTGCCAGTTCCCGGGACAGGGGCCTCGGGAAAAACATTCAGTACTTC
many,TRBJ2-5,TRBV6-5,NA,CASSSLRGLGETQYF,TGTGCCAGCAGTTCCCTCCGCGGGCTGGGAGAGACCCAGTACTTC
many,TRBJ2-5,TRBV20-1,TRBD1,CSAGGGQGTETQYF,TGCAGTGCCGGCGGCGGACAGGGGACAGAGACCCAGTACTTC
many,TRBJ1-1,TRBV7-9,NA,CASSLGSLGQPNTEAFF,TGTGCCAGCAGCTTAGGGAGTCTTGGACAGCCTAACACTGAAGCTTTCTTT
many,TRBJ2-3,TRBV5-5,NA,CASSPGVVTDTQYF,TGTGCCAGCAGCCCGGGGGTCGTCACAGATACGCAGTATTTT
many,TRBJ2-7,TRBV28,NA,CASSYFPYEQYF,TGTGCCAGCAGTTATTTCCCCTACGAGCAGTACTTC
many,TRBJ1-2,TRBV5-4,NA,CASSLAKGEFYGYTF,TGTGCCAGCAGCTTGGCCAAGGGGGAGTTCTATGGCTACACCTTC
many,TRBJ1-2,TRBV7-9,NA,CASSRTPGQSDYGYTF,TGTGCCAGCAGCCGGACCCCGGGACAAAGCGACTATGGCTACACCTTC
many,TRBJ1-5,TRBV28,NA,CASSLGAMPQHF,TGTGCCAGCAGTTTGGGGGCAATGCCCCAGCATTTT
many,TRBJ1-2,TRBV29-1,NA,CSVEDNRKPYGYTF,TGCAGCGTTGAAGATAACAGGAAACCCTATGGCTACACCTTC
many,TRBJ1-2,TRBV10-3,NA,CAISDKDGYTF,TGTGCCATCAGTGACAAGGATGGCTACACCTTC
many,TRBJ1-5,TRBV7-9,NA,CASSALNSNQPQHF,TGTGCCAGCAGCGCCCTAAATAGCAATCAGCCCCAGCATTTT
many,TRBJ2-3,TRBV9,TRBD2,CASSPLGAGGTDTQYF,TGTGCCAGCAGCCCCCTAGGGGCGGGAGGCACAGATACGCAGTATTTT
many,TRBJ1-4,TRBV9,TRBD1,CASSPHRGKLFF,TGTGCCAGCAGTCCCCACAGGGGAAAACTGTTTTTT
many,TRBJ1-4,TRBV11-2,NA,CASRLTNSNEKLFF,TGTGCCAGCAGACTGACAAACAGCAATGAAAAACTGTTTTTT
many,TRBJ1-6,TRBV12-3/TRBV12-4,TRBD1,CASSPSDRGSSPLHF,TGTGCCAGCAGTCCATCGGACAGGGGCAGTTCACCCCTCCACTTT
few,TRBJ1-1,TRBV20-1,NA,CSARDQWGKGTGTEAFF,TGCAGTGCTAGAGACCAATGGGGAAAAGGAACGGGGACTGAAGCTTTCTTT
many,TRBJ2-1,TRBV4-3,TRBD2,CASSPSGGGTGEQFF,TGCGCCAGCAGCCCTAGCGGGGGAGGGACGGGGGAGCAGTTCTTC
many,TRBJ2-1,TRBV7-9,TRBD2,CASSLASGLSPNEQFF,TGTGCCAGCAGCTTAGCTTCGGGACTATCCCCCAATGAGCAGTTCTTC
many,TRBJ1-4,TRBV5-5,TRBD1,CASSFRRTGNEKLFF,TGTGCCAGCAGCTTTAGGAGGACAGGGAATGAAAAACTGTTTTTT
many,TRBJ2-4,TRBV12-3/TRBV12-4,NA,CVSSSDGAKNIQYF,TGTGTCAGCAGTTCGGACGGAGCCAAAAACATTCAGTACTTC
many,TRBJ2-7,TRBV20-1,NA,CSAGTVSYEQYF,TGCAGTGCCGGGACGGTCTCCTACGAGCAGTACTTC
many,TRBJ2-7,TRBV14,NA,CASFSGKRAYEQYF,TGTGCCAGCTTTTCAGGGAAACGGGCCTACGAGCAGTACTTC
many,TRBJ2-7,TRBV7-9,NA,CASSLKGIYEQYF,TGTGCCAGCAGCTTAAAGGGGATCTACGAGCAGTACTTC
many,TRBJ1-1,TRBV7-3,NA,CASSLKGGFGEAFF,TGTGCCAGCAGCTTAAAGGGAGGTTTCGGTGAAGCTTTCTTT
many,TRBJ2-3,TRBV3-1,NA,CASSQDPRVALDTQYF,TGTGCCAGCAGCCAAGATCCGAGGGTTGCCCTAGATACGCAGTATTTT
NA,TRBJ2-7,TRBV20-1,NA,CSARDHLLRARIYEQYF,TGCAGTGCTAGAGACCACCTTTTGAGGGCGCGGATTTACGAGCAGTACTTC
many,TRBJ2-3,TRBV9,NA,CASSPLNTQYF,TGTGCCAGCAGCCCCCTCAATACGCAGTATTTT
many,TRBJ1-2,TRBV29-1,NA,CSATSTNYGYTF,TGCAGCGCTACCAGCACTAACTATGGCTACACCTTC
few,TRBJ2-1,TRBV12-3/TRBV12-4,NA,CASSWAGNQNEQFF,TGTGCCAGCAGTTGGGCAGGCAACCAAAATGAGCAGTTCTTC
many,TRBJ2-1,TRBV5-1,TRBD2,CASSSELAGGPNEQFF,TGCGCCAGCAGTTCCGAACTAGCGGGAGGGCCAAATGAGCAGTTCTTC
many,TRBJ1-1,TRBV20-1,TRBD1,CSARGTGQWAFF,TGCAGTGCTAGAGGGACAGGCCAATGGGCTTTCTTT
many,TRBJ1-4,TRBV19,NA,CASSPTGTTNEKLFF,TGTGCCAGTAGTCCAACCGGGACAACTAATGAAAAACTGTTTTTT
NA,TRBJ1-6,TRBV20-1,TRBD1,CSATRGASNSPLHF,TGCAGTGCTACCAGGGGGGCTAGTAATTCACCCCTCCACTTT